Below are 16 T cell receptor beta chains sequenced from a single sample in a study of cytomegalovirus exposure and HLA in healthy donors. PCR involved 60 Vbeta and 13 Jbeta primers. Profiling relied on immunoSEQ multiplex PCR, and the TCRdb table lists in-frame clones only, not all of them. Of 100,000 to 150,000 clones in the sample, about 73% were seen once. Sample: PBMCs. These receptors all come from a human donor in good health.

This clone has only one observation. The chain joins TRBV18 to TRBJ1-6; possibly TRBD1 for D (5 bases). V was shortened by 1 base and J by 10 bases, with 11 bases between the two germline ends. The germline gives CDR1 KGHSH, CDR2 LQKENI. This CDR3 has 14 amino acids. In nucleotides, the CDR3 is TGTGCCAGCTCACCACGAGATGGGGCGTCACCCCTCCACTTT. Amino acids: CASSPRDGASPLHF.

This chain uses TRBV9 with TRBJ1-3; D gene unclear. The germline gives CDR1 SGDLS, CDR2 YYNGEE. This CDR3 comprises 15 residues. V shed 4 bases and J shed 3 bases, with 14 bases lying between them. The CDR3 reads CASSPLVPGGNTIYF. The CDR3 DNA is TGTGCCAGCAGCCCCCTAGTACCGGGTGGAAACACCATATATTTT.

This clone has at least ten counts. The genes are TRBV5-6 and TRBJ2-7; D is possibly TRBD1 (6 bases). CDR3 length: 14 residues. V was clipped by 5 bases and J by 3 bases, with 15 bases between them. Looked up from germline, CDR1 is SGHDT and CDR2 is YYEEEE. The CDR3 region has the DNA TGTGCCAGCAGGGGCGCCAGGGGCAACTACGAGCAGTACTTC. Its translation is CASRGARGNYEQYF. Using reference TRBV5-6 and TRBJ2-7 for the parts outside the CDR3, the full variable domain is DAGVTQSPTHLIKTRGQQVTLRCSPKSGHDTVSWYQQALGQGPQFIFQYYEEEERQRGNFPDRFSGHQFPNYSSELNVNALLLGDSALYLCASRGARGNYEQYFGPGTRLTVT.

The J gene is TRBJ1-1, the V gene TRBV27, with TRBD1 as a possible D gene (5 bases). The CDR3 has 18 amino acids. V lost 10 bases, J lost 1 base, and 28 bases lay in between. Per the germline V gene, CDR1 is MNHEY and CDR2 is SMNVEV (reference sequence). CDR3 sequence: CATAGSGTWGTRNTEAFF. For the CDR3, the DNA is TGTGCCACCGCGGGATCGGGAACATGGGGGACGCGGAACACTGAAGCTTTCTTT.

This chain connects TRBV4-2 to TRBJ1-1; D perhaps matches TRBD1 (5 bases). Deletions cut 1 base from V and 1 base from J, with 13 bases between. This CDR3 is 16 amino acids long. Germline CDR1 is LGHNA and CDR2 is YNFKEQ. The chain's CDR3 is CASSQGSGTKNTEAFF. Here the CDR3 DNA reads TGTGCCAGCAGCCAAGGGAGCGGGACGAAGAACACTGAAGCTTTCTTT.

This clone appeared a few times. The chain joins TRBV30 to TRBJ1-1, with a weak D call TRBD1 (5 bases). The CDR3 consists of 11 residues. Germline V gene sequence: CDR1 GTSNPN, CDR2 SVGIG (reference sequence). V was pared by 0 bases and J by 11 bases, with 10 bases between. Here the CDR3 reads CAWSVQVGAFF. The CDR3 DNA reads TGTGCCTGGAGTGTACAGGTTGGCGCTTTCTTT.

This clone came up a few times. This chain joins TRBV10-3 and TRBJ1-1, with 7 positions matching TRBD1. V lost 3 bases, J lost 4 bases, and 8 bases stayed unmatched. Germline loops: CDR1 ENHRY, CDR2 SYGVKD. The CDR3 consists of 15 residues. CDR3 bases: TGTGCCATCAGTGATATGGGACAGAGGAGCACTGAAGCTTTCTTT. Translated, it gives CAISDMGQRSTEAFF.

The J gene is TRBJ2-7, the V gene TRBV15; TRBD1 matches at 8 bases. CDR3 length: 13 residues. The germline gives CDR1 LNHNV, CDR2 YYDKDF (reference sequence). Trimming took 8 bases from V and 4 from J; bases not matched to a gene: 7. In DNA form, the CDR3 reads TGTGCCACCGCCAGGGGGCTGGTGTACGAGCAGTACTTC. Protein sequence: CATARGLVYEQYF. The full variable domain, rest sourced from reference TRBV15 and TRBJ2-7, is DAMVIQNPRYQVTQFGKPVTLSCSQTLNHNVMYWYQQKSSQAPKLLFHYYDKDFNNEADTPDNFQSRRPNTSFCFLDIRSPGLGDTAMYLCATARGLVYEQYFGPGTRLTVT.

This chain connects TRBV19 to TRBJ1-1; D is perhaps TRBD1 (6 bases). V was trimmed by 4 bases and J by 0 bases, leaving 15 bases between them. The CDR3 length is 16 residues. The germline V gene has CDR1 LNHDA and CDR2 SQIVND (reference sequence). The CDR3 DNA reads as TGTGCCAGTAGTAAGAGGACAGTACCTATGAACACTGAAGCTTTCTTT. It is translated as CASSKRTVPMNTEAFF.

This clone turned up a few times. The chain has TRBV5-1 and TRBJ1-1, with 8 bases matching TRBD1. CDR1 and CDR2 from the germline V gene are SGHRS and YFSETQ. There are 15 residues in the CDR3. V shed 4 bases and J 1 base; nucleotides not matched to a gene: 6. The CDR3 region has the DNA TGCGCCAGCAGCAGGGAAGGACAGGGGAACACTGAAGCTTTCTTT. Translation: CASSREGQGNTEAFF. Looking up the rest from reference TRBV5-1 and TRBJ1-1 gives the full variable domain: KAGVTQTPRYLIKTRGQQVTLSCSPISGHRSVSWYQQTPGQGLQFLFEYFSETQRNKGNFPGRFSGRQFSNSRSEMNVSTLELGDSALYLCASSREGQGNTEAFFGQGTRLTVV.

The table lists this clone with a few counts. The identical CDR3 is also encoded by other nucleotide sequences in the sample. The chain links TRBV9 to TRBJ2-7; TRBD2 aligns across 8 bases. The CDR3 is 14 amino acids. The germline V gene encodes CDR1 SGDLS and CDR2 YYNGEE. The V segment lost 4 bases and the J segment 1 base; nucleotides outside the gene matches: 4. The CDR3 bases are TGTGCCAGCAGCCCGGGACTAGTATCCTACGAGCAGTACTTC. Its protein is CASSPGLVSYEQYF. Together with reference TRBV9 and TRBJ2-7, the CDR3 gives the full variable domain: DSGVTQTPKHLITATGQRVTLRCSPRSGDLSVYWYQQSLDQGLQFLIQYYNGEERAKGNILERFSAQQFPDLHSELNLSSLELGDSALYFCASSPGLVSYEQYFGPGTRLTVT.

The chain joins TRBV28 to TRBJ1-1; D perhaps matches TRBD1 (6 bases). The CDR3 is 13 residues long. Germline CDR1 reads MDHEN; CDR2 reads SYDVKM. The germline V and J ends were trimmed by 8 bases and 6 bases, with 16 bases remaining between them. The CDR3 loop reads CASYPGGAPEAFF. The CDR3 nucleotides are TGTGCCAGCTATCCCGGGGGGGCCCCTGAAGCTTTCTTT.

This sequence joins TRBV6-5 and TRBJ1-5; tentative D call: TRBD1 (5 bases). Germline assignment: CDR1 MNHEY and CDR2 SVGAGI. The germline V and J ends were trimmed by 4 bases and 6 bases, with 13 bases remaining between them. CDR3 length: 14 residues. DNA of the CDR3: TGTGCCAGCAGTTCGCCAGGGTATGGTCAGCCCCAGCATTTT. Translating gives CASSSPGYGQPQHF.

This clone appeared a few times. Other DNA sequences of this sample code for an identical CDR3. V is TRBV29-1 and J is TRBJ2-5; D remains ambiguous. Trimming took off 3 bases at V and 5 bases at J, with 7 bases between the two ends. This CDR3 spans 11 amino acids. Germline loops: CDR1 SQVTM, CDR2 ANQGSEA. CDR3 nucleotides: TGCAGCGTTGATATCTCGGAGACCCAGTACTTC. Its protein is CSVDISETQYF.

The chain carries TRBV19 and TRBJ2-5, with 9 bases aligning to TRBD1. After removal of 5 bases from V and 5 bases from J, the junction contained 6 bases not matched to a gene. CDR3 length equals 14 residues. From germline, CDR1 is LNHDA and CDR2 SQIVND (reference sequence). As DNA, the CDR3 is TGTGCCAGTAGTCTAACACAGGGGGCCGAGACCCAGTACTTC. It yields the protein CASSLTQGAETQYF. The whole variable domain, remainder taken from reference TRBV19 and TRBJ2-5, is DGGITQSPKYLFRKEGQNVTLSCEQNLNHDAMYWYRQDPGQGLRLIYYSQIVNDFQKGDIAEGYSVSREKKESFPLTVTSAQKNPTAFYLCASSLTQGAETQYFGPGTRLLVL.

The rearrangement links TRBV7-7 to TRBJ2-2, with 10 bases aligning to TRBD1. CDR3 length: 18 amino acids. Per germline, CDR1 SSHAT and CDR2 FNYEAQ (reference sequence). With V trimmed by 5 bases and J by 7 bases, 16 bases remained unmatched. This chain's CDR3 is CASSPGSGQGVFVGELFF. The CDR3 DNA follows: TGTGCCAGCAGCCCAGGATCAGGACAGGGGGTGTTCGTCGGGGAGCTGTTTTTT.